This is a list of T cell receptor beta chains from one sample in a study of blood T cell repertoires in COVID-19. Assay used: immunoSEQ multiplex PCR; TCRdb lists only in-frame clones, some missing. The repertoire holds under 100,000 clones, with 82% as singletons. Sequencing used peripheral blood. These receptor sequences come from a man between 60 and 75 years old with acute or convalescent COVID-19. Both conserved end residues are part of each CDR3. The order of the fields is D gene, J gene, clone size, V gene, CDR3 protein, CDR3 DNA. The D gene is left open where the match is weak. Only part of the rows carry a size: once, few, many, or a class if the clone is expanded.

D gene: .; J gene: TRBJ1-3; clone size: .; V gene: TRBV5-1; CDR3 protein: CASSLDSGNTIYF; CDR3 DNA: TGCGCCAGCAGCTTGGATTCAGGAAACACCATATATTTT
D gene: TRBD1; J gene: TRBJ2-7; clone size: .; V gene: TRBV6-2/TRBV6-3; CDR3 protein: CASSYLGQSYEQYF; CDR3 DNA: TGTGCCAGCAGTTATCTGGGACAGAGCTACGAGCAGTACTTC
D gene: .; J gene: TRBJ2-6; clone size: .; V gene: TRBV12-3/TRBV12-4; CDR3 protein: CASRSGANVLTF; CDR3 DNA: TGTGCCAGCCGGTCTGGGGCCAACGTCCTGACTTTC
D gene: .; J gene: TRBJ1-2; clone size: .; V gene: TRBV7-9; CDR3 protein: CASSPQGILGGYTF; CDR3 DNA: TGTGCCAGCAGCCCCCAGGGGATTTTGGGCGGCTACACCTTC
D gene: .; J gene: TRBJ1-2; clone size: .; V gene: TRBV7-9; CDR3 protein: CASSLDANYGYTF; CDR3 DNA: TGTGCCAGCAGCTTAGATGCGAACTATGGCTACACCTTC
D gene: .; J gene: TRBJ1-2; clone size: .; V gene: TRBV12-3/TRBV12-4; CDR3 protein: CASSYDTEYGYTF; CDR3 DNA: TGTGCCAGCAGCTACGACACCGAATATGGCTACACCTTC
D gene: TRBD1; J gene: TRBJ1-2; clone size: .; V gene: TRBV18; CDR3 protein: CASSPAGTGSDYGYTF; CDR3 DNA: TGTGCCAGCTCACCAGCGGGGACAGGAAGTGACTATGGCTACACCTTC
D gene: TRBD2; J gene: TRBJ2-1; clone size: .; V gene: TRBV11-2; CDR3 protein: CASSPRASGGAYNEQFF; CDR3 DNA: TGTGCCAGCAGCCCCAGGGCCAGCGGGGGGGCCTACAATGAGCAGTTCTTC
D gene: .; J gene: TRBJ2-3; clone size: .; V gene: TRBV7-9; CDR3 protein: CASSPPWERGTDTQYF; CDR3 DNA: TGTGCCAGCAGCCCCCCTTGGGAGCGCGGCACAGATACGCAGTATTTT
D gene: .; J gene: TRBJ1-2; clone size: .; V gene: TRBV28; CDR3 protein: CASHIGGSGGYTF; CDR3 DNA: TGTGCCAGCCACATCGGGGGGTCGGGAGGCTACACCTTC
D gene: .; J gene: TRBJ2-2; clone size: once; V gene: TRBV5-1; CDR3 protein: CASTSEGSVGNLFF; CDR3 DNA: TGCGCCAGCACCTCGGAGGGGTCCGTTGGTAATCTGTTTTTT
D gene: TRBD1; J gene: TRBJ1-2; clone size: .; V gene: TRBV6-2/TRBV6-3; CDR3 protein: CASSDTGGHPNYGYTF; CDR3 DNA: TGTGCCAGCAGCGATACAGGGGGCCATCCTAACTATGGCTACACCTTC
D gene: .; J gene: TRBJ2-7; clone size: .; V gene: TRBV5-6; CDR3 protein: CASSCWSLDSYPEQYF; CDR3 DNA: TGTGCCAGCAGCTGCTGGTCCCTGGACTCCTACCCCGAGCAGTACTTC
D gene: .; J gene: TRBJ2-7; clone size: .; V gene: TRBV28; CDR3 protein: CASSFSTPEYF; CDR3 DNA: TGTGCCAGCAGTTTTAGTACCCCCGAGTACTTC
D gene: TRBD1; J gene: TRBJ2-2; clone size: .; V gene: TRBV6-5; CDR3 protein: CASTPGQGPGELFF; CDR3 DNA: TGTGCCAGCACCCCGGGACAGGGTCCCGGGGAGCTGTTTTTT
D gene: TRBD1; J gene: TRBJ2-7; clone size: .; V gene: TRBV28; CDR3 protein: CASSGWTGQSYEQYF; CDR3 DNA: TGTGCCAGCAGTGGGTGGACAGGACAATCCTACGAGCAGTACTTC
D gene: .; J gene: TRBJ1-1; clone size: .; V gene: TRBV19; CDR3 protein: CASSLFSGSEAFF; CDR3 DNA: TGTGCCAGTAGCCTCTTTTCCGGGAGTGAAGCTTTCTTT
D gene: .; J gene: TRBJ1-1; clone size: .; V gene: TRBV5-4; CDR3 protein: CASSLVGSTEAFF; CDR3 DNA: TGTGCCAGCAGCTTGGTTGGGAGCACTGAAGCTTTCTTT
D gene: .; J gene: TRBJ1-2; clone size: few; V gene: TRBV19; CDR3 protein: CASSNLQGDYGYTF; CDR3 DNA: TGTGCCAGTAGCAATCTTCAAGGGGACTATGGCTACACCTTC
D gene: .; J gene: TRBJ1-6; clone size: .; V gene: TRBV2; CDR3 protein: CACNVGGTYNSPLHF; CDR3 DNA: TGTGCCTGCAACGTCGGAGGGACCTATAATTCACCCCTCCACTTT
D gene: .; J gene: TRBJ1-6; clone size: .; V gene: TRBV27; CDR3 protein: CASSLALPGSSYNSPLHF; CDR3 DNA: TGTGCCAGCAGTTTAGCTCTCCCAGGGTCGTCCTATAATTCACCCCTCCACTTT
D gene: TRBD1; J gene: TRBJ2-7; clone size: .; V gene: TRBV7-9; CDR3 protein: CASSSDRGRVYEQYF; CDR3 DNA: TGTGCCAGCAGCTCAGACAGGGGGCGCGTCTACGAGCAGTACTTC
D gene: .; J gene: TRBJ2-2; clone size: .; V gene: TRBV30; CDR3 protein: CAWRGRANTGELFF; CDR3 DNA: TGTGCCTGGAGGGGGCGAGCGAACACCGGGGAGCTGTTTTTT
D gene: TRBD1; J gene: TRBJ1-1; clone size: .; V gene: TRBV7-2; CDR3 protein: CASSWWGQARGTEAFF; CDR3 DNA: TGTGCCAGCAGCTGGTGGGGACAGGCGAGAGGGACTGAAGCTTTCTTT
D gene: .; J gene: TRBJ1-4; clone size: .; V gene: TRBV5-4; CDR3 protein: CASSLGGSGIEKLFF; CDR3 DNA: TGTGCCAGCAGCTTGGGAGGGTCGGGCATTGAAAAACTGTTTTTT
D gene: .; J gene: TRBJ2-1; clone size: .; V gene: TRBV6-6; CDR3 protein: CASSPFYEQFF; CDR3 DNA: TGTGCCAGCAGCCCCTTTTATGAGCAGTTCTTC
D gene: TRBD2; J gene: TRBJ2-5; clone size: .; V gene: TRBV4-2; CDR3 protein: CASSQSSGTSGVQETQYF; CDR3 DNA: TGTGCCAGCAGCCAGTCCTCCGGGACTAGCGGCGTCCAAGAGACCCAGTACTTC
D gene: .; J gene: TRBJ2-3; clone size: .; V gene: TRBV11-2; CDR3 protein: CASSLDGLTDTQYF; CDR3 DNA: TGTGCCAGCAGCTTAGATGGCCTCACAGATACGCAGTATTTT
D gene: .; J gene: TRBJ1-5; clone size: .; V gene: TRBV7-3; CDR3 protein: CASSSGQPNQPQHF; CDR3 DNA: TGTGCCAGCAGCTCAGGGCAACCCAATCAGCCCCAGCATTTT
D gene: TRBD1; J gene: TRBJ2-7; clone size: .; V gene: TRBV23-1; CDR3 protein: CASRMVEDRGLHEQYF; CDR3 DNA: TGCGCCAGCCGCATGGTCGAGGACAGGGGGCTTCACGAGCAGTACTTC
D gene: TRBD2; J gene: TRBJ2-7; clone size: .; V gene: TRBV7-2; CDR3 protein: CASSITSGRAGYEQYF; CDR3 DNA: TGTGCCAGCAGCATAACTAGCGGGAGGGCCGGCTACGAGCAGTACTTC
D gene: .; J gene: TRBJ1-5; clone size: .; V gene: TRBV21-1; CDR3 protein: CASSKQVYQPQHF; CDR3 DNA: TGTGCCAGCAGCAAACAGGTTTATCAGCCCCAGCATTTT
D gene: TRBD1; J gene: TRBJ2-5; clone size: .; V gene: TRBV7-2; CDR3 protein: CASSLAGTGSETQYF; CDR3 DNA: TGTGCCAGCAGCTTAGCGGGGACAGGGTCTGAGACCCAGTACTTC
D gene: TRBD1; J gene: TRBJ1-6; clone size: .; V gene: TRBV10-3; CDR3 protein: CAISERTGGGSPLHF; CDR3 DNA: TGTGCCATCAGTGAAAGGACAGGGGGCGGTTCACCCCTCCACTTT
D gene: .; J gene: TRBJ2-7; clone size: .; V gene: TRBV18; CDR3 protein: CASSGWTPYEQYF; CDR3 DNA: TGTGCCAGCTCAGGGTGGACACCCTACGAGCAGTACTTC
D gene: .; J gene: TRBJ2-7; clone size: .; V gene: TRBV3-1/TRBV3-2; CDR3 protein: CASSQVSVSYEQYF; CDR3 DNA: TGTGCCAGCAGCCAAGTGTCTGTTTCCTACGAGCAGTACTTC
D gene: .; J gene: TRBJ2-7; clone size: .; V gene: TRBV18; CDR3 protein: CASSRIGGYEQYF; CDR3 DNA: TGTGCCAGCTCCCGGATCGGGGGCTACGAGCAGTACTTC
D gene: .; J gene: TRBJ1-6; clone size: .; V gene: TRBV15; CDR3 protein: CATSRAGYNSPLHF; CDR3 DNA: TGTGCCACCAGCAGAGCCGGTTATAATTCACCCCTCCACTTT
D gene: .; J gene: TRBJ1-4; clone size: .; V gene: TRBV6-5; CDR3 protein: CASSQDSLGEKLFF; CDR3 DNA: TGTGCCAGCAGCCAAGACAGTCTCGGGGAAAAACTGTTTTTT
D gene: TRBD2; J gene: TRBJ2-3; clone size: .; V gene: TRBV6-5; CDR3 protein: CASTTSGSSDTQYF; CDR3 DNA: TGTGCCAGCACCACTAGCGGGAGTTCAGATACGCAGTATTTT
D gene: TRBD1; J gene: TRBJ1-2; clone size: .; V gene: TRBV10-3; CDR3 protein: CAISERQGAHRGYTF; CDR3 DNA: TGTGCCATCAGTGAACGACAGGGGGCGCATCGTGGCTACACCTTC
D gene: TRBD1; J gene: TRBJ2-3; clone size: .; V gene: TRBV7-9; CDR3 protein: CASSLGTGITDTQYF; CDR3 DNA: TGTGCCAGCAGCTTAGGGACAGGGATTACAGATACGCAGTATTTT
D gene: .; J gene: TRBJ2-7; clone size: .; V gene: TRBV19; CDR3 protein: CASSITDSSYEQYF; CDR3 DNA: TGTGCCAGTAGTATCACGGACAGTTCCTACGAGCAGTACTTC
D gene: TRBD1; J gene: TRBJ2-5; clone size: .; V gene: TRBV19; CDR3 protein: CASSPGQGSETQYF; CDR3 DNA: TGTGCCAGTAGTCCGGGACAGGGTTCAGAGACCCAGTACTTC
D gene: .; J gene: TRBJ2-1; clone size: .; V gene: TRBV3-1/TRBV3-2; CDR3 protein: CASSASLGQTISTSYNEQFF; CDR3 DNA: TGTGCCAGCAGCGCCTCGCTCGGACAGACAATATCTACCTCCTACAATGAGCAGTTCTTC
D gene: TRBD2; J gene: TRBJ2-1; clone size: .; V gene: TRBV19; CDR3 protein: CASSIQSGGSSYNEQFF; CDR3 DNA: TGTGCCAGTAGTATCCAAAGCGGGGGGAGCTCCTACAATGAGCAGTTCTTC
D gene: .; J gene: TRBJ2-1; clone size: .; V gene: TRBV7-2; CDR3 protein: CASSSPAGNNEQFF; CDR3 DNA: TGTGCCAGCAGCTCCCCCGCAGGGAACAATGAGCAGTTCTTC